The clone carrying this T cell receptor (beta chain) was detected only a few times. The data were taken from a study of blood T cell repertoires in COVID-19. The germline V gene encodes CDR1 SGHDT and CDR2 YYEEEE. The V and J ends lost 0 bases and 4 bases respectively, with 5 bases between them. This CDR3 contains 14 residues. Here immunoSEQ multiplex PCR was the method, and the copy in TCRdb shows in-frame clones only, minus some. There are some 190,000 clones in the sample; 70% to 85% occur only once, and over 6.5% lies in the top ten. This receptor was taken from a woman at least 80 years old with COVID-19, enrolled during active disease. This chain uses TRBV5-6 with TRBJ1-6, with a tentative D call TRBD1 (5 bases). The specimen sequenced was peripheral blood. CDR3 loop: CASSLGQYNSPLHF. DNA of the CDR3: TGTGCCAGCAGCTTGGGACAGTATAATTCACCCCTCCACTTT.